The 22 T cell receptor beta chains below were found in one sample sequenced in a study of T-cell memory formation after mild COVID-19. Each CDR3 protein gets one entry after TCRdb re-called the 5' RACE reads with MiXCR. The sample yields 470,000 or so distinct CDR3 sequences, about 23% seen once. Sequenced: PBMCs or a T cell subset sorted from them (not recorded which). The receptors shown here come from an adult woman who had mild COVID-19 (a few samples of this study predate the infection). Cell type and time point are not known.

J is TRBJ1-1 and V is TRBV18, with D possibly TRBD1 on 6 matching bases. The V gene lost 5 bases and the J gene lost 1 base, with 14 bases spanning the gap. The CDR3 extends over 15 amino acids. The V gene's germline CDR1 is KGHSH and CDR2 LQKENI. The CDR3 bases are TGTGCCAGCTCATCAGGGGCGAGGAAGAACACTGAAGCTTTCTTT. Its translation is CASSSGARKNTEAFF.

This clonotype came up a few times. The gene calls are TRBV7-9 and TRBJ1-2; D is possibly TRBD1 (6 bases). The CDR3 extends over 16 amino acids. V was clipped by 2 bases and J by 3 bases, with 16 bases between them. Germline values: CDR1 SEHNR, CDR2 FQNEAQ (reference sequence). The CDR3 DNA reads TGTGCCAGCAGCTTATCCGGTGGCGAGGGGGACTATGGCTACACCTTC. Its protein product is CASSLSGGEGDYGYTF.

A single count supports this clonotype. The rearrangement joins TRBV18 to TRBJ1-1; TRBD1 might be the D (5 bases). Trimming cost V 1 base and J 4 bases, with 16 bases left between them. Per germline, CDR1 KGHSH and CDR2 LQKENI. This CDR3 is 16 amino acids long. The CDR3 DNA reads TGTGCCAGCTCACCACGTTTAGGAGGGGCATCCACTGAAGCTTTCTTT. Amino acid sequence: CASSPRLGGASTEAFF.

This clonotype was found a few times. The chain combines TRBV7-2 with TRBJ2-2; D not certain. Germline V gene data show CDR1 as SGHTA and CDR2 as FQGNSA. Trimming removed 0 bases from V and 0 bases from J, with 11 bases in between. CDR3 length equals 17 residues. CDR3 loop: CASSLALTQANTGELFF. CDR3 bases: TGTGCCAGCAGCTTAGCACTGACTCAGGCGAACACCGGGGAGCTGTTTTTT. The complete variable domain, with remaining parts taken from reference TRBV7-2 and TRBJ2-2, reads GAGVSQSPSNKVTEKGKDVELRCDPISGHTALYWYRQSLGQGLEFLIYFQGNSAPDKSGLPSDRFSAERTGGSVSTLTIQRTQQEDSAVYLCASSLALTQANTGELFFGEGSRLTVL.

V and J are TRBV4-3 and TRBJ2-5, with D perhaps assigned TRBD1 or TRBD2 (5 bases each). Germline V lookup: CDR1 LGHNA, CDR2 YSLEER. Trimming stripped 2 bases from V and 5 bases from J, with 15 bases between. The CDR3 has 15 amino acids. The CDR3 loop reads CASSQRDLPTETQYF. Written as DNA, the CDR3 is TGCGCCAGCAGCCAAAGGGACCTTCCGACCGAGACCCAGTACTTC.

The chain is built from TRBV3-1 and TRBJ2-7; the D gene is possibly TRBD1 (5 bases). Trimming took 7 bases from V and 1 from J, leaving 14 bases between them. This CDR3 spans 14 amino acids. Germline V lookup: CDR1 LGHDT, CDR2 YNNKEL (reference sequence). Written as DNA, the CDR3 is TGTGCCAGCACCTCAGGGTCCCTTTCCTACGAGCAGTACTTC. The encoded protein is CASTSGSLSYEQYF.

The V and J genes are TRBV12-3 or TRBV12-4 and TRBJ2-1; tentatively, D is TRBD1 (6 bases). V was shortened by 7 bases and J by 2 bases, with 12 bases between the two germline ends. The CDR3 totals 14 residues. CDR3 in amino acids: CASIRRGTYNEQFF. The CDR3 bases are TGTGCCAGCATCCGCAGGGGCACCTACAATGAGCAGTTCTTC.

This sequence joins TRBV5-1 and TRBJ1-2; TRBD1 aligns across 7 bases. Trimming took 4 bases from V and 4 from J; bases not matched to a gene: 10. The CDR3 extends over 15 amino acids. Germline V gene data show CDR1 as SGHRS and CDR2 as YFSETQ. CDR3: CASSEQGSPRYGYTF. The CDR3 DNA follows: TGCGCCAGCAGCGAACAGGGGTCCCCTCGCTATGGCTACACCTTC.

The chain links TRBV6-5 to TRBJ1-2; no clear D. The CDR3 length is 13 residues. Per germline, CDR1 MNHEY and CDR2 SVGAGI. V was clipped by 2 bases and J by 3 bases, with 7 bases between them. In DNA, the CDR3 is TGTGCCAGCAGTTACATGTATGACTATGGCTACACCTTC. Amino acid sequence: CASSYMYDYGYTF.

The chain has TRBV6-5 and TRBJ2-5; TRBD1 agrees at 9 bases. Germline trimming cut 4 bases from V and 2 bases from J; bases unmatched to any gene: 8. Germline V lookup: CDR1 MNHEY, CDR2 SVGAGI. This CDR3 spans 16 amino acids. The CDR3 loop is CASSWHRGTGQETQYF. In DNA form, the CDR3 reads TGTGCCAGCAGTTGGCACAGGGGGACAGGGCAAGAGACCCAGTACTTC.

The rearrangement uses TRBV7-6 and TRBJ2-3; perhaps TRBD2 as D (5 bases). Trimming stripped 1 base from V and 6 bases from J, with 11 bases between. CDR3 length equals 14 residues. Germline V gives CDR1 SGHVS, CDR2 FNYEAQ. Here the CDR3 DNA reads TGTGCCAGCAGCTTAGGACGGGATGGGGATACGCAGTATTTT. Its protein product is CASSLGRDGDTQYF. Supplemented by reference TRBV7-6 and TRBJ2-3, the full variable domain reads GAGVSQSPRYKVTKRGQDVALRCDPISGHVSLYWYRQALGQGPEFLTYFNYEAQQDKSGLPNDRFSAERPEGSISTLTIQRTEQRDSAMYRCASSLGRDGDTQYFGPGTRLTVL.

The sample holds a few counts of this clonotype. The rearrangement uses TRBV3-1 and TRBJ2-4; D is unresolved. This CDR3 spans 15 amino acids. The germline CDR1 and CDR2 sequences are LGHDT and YNNKEL (reference sequence). Trimming pared 1 base from V and 6 bases from J, leaving 13 bases between. The CDR3 DNA is TGTGCCAGCAGCCAAGTGAACAGCTTGGGAAACATTCAGTACTTC. Amino acid sequence: CASSQVNSLGNIQYF.

CDR3: CASSIRQVSSYNEQFF. The CDR3 coding sequence is TGTGCCAGTAGTATACGACAGGTGAGCTCCTACAATGAGCAGTTCTTC. The chain uses TRBV19 and TRBJ2-1; D may be TRBD1 (6 bases). The CDR3 is 16 amino acids. The V gene lost 2 bases and the J gene lost 0 bases, with 11 bases spanning the gap. Germline CDR1 is LNHDA and CDR2 is SQIVND (reference sequence).

The chain is built from TRBV6-5 and TRBJ2-5, with 12 bases lining up with TRBD2. Losses at the gene ends were 3 bases for V and 5 bases for J; bases not matched to a gene: 4. The CDR3 has 15 amino acids. Germline V gene sequence: CDR1 MNHEY, CDR2 SVGAGI. The CDR3 protein is CASSYPGTSGETQYF. CDR3 coding DNA: TGTGCCAGCAGTTATCCCGGGACTAGCGGGGAGACCCAGTACTTC.

This clonotype was seen a handful of times. CDR3 amino acids: CASSQWWEQNIQYF. In DNA form, the CDR3 reads TGTGCCAGCAGCCAATGGTGGGAGCAAAACATTCAGTACTTC. The chain uses TRBV14 and TRBJ2-4; possible D gene TRBD2, 5 bases. The CDR3 consists of 14 residues. The germline CDR1 and CDR2 sequences are SGHDN and FVKESK. V was shortened by 2 bases and J by 5 bases, with 10 bases between the two germline ends.

The chain uses TRBV4-2 and TRBJ1-4; D ambiguous. With 0 bases removed from V and 7 bases from J, the gap between germline ends came to 6 bases. This CDR3 is 13 amino acids long. Germline V gene data show CDR1 as LGHNA and CDR2 as YNFKEQ. The CDR3 region is CASSQDWSEKLFF. In DNA, the CDR3 is TGTGCCAGCAGCCAAGATTGGAGTGAAAAACTGTTTTTT.

The rearrangement links TRBV30 to TRBJ1-2; D might be TRBD1 (6 bases). The CDR3 is made up of 15 amino acids. Trimming took 0 bases from V and 3 from J, leaving 14 bases between them. Per germline, CDR1 GTSNPN and CDR2 SVGIG (reference sequence). The CDR3 sequence: CAWSVSGGADYGYTF. As DNA, the CDR3 is TGTGCCTGGAGTGTCTCCGGGGGCGCAGACTATGGCTACACCTTC. Based on the CDR3 plus reference TRBV30 and TRBJ1-2, the full variable domain is SQTIHQWPATLVQPVGSPLSLECTVEGTSNPNLYWYRQAAGRGLQLLFYSVGIGQISSEVPQNLSASRPQDRQFILSSKKLLLSDSGFYLCAWSVSGGADYGYTFGSGTRLTVV.

In its sample, this clonotype was seen a few times. The chain has TRBV5-1 and TRBJ2-1; no definite D call. V was trimmed by 2 bases and J by 4 bases, leaving 10 bases between them. Germline V gene sequence: CDR1 SGHRS, CDR2 YFSETQ. This CDR3 region has 14 residues. The CDR3 spells CASSFEDGYNEQFF. The CDR3 DNA is TGCGCCAGCAGCTTCGAGGACGGGTACAATGAGCAGTTCTTC. The full variable domain, with the rest looked up from reference TRBV5-1 and TRBJ2-1, is KAGVTQTPRYLIKTRGQQVTLSCSPISGHRSVSWYQQTPGQGLQFLFEYFSETQRNKGNFPGRFSGRQFSNSRSEMNVSTLELGDSALYLCASSFEDGYNEQFFGPGTRLTVL.

J is TRBJ2-3 and V is TRBV7-2; TRBD1 might be the D (6 bases). The ends were cut back, 1 base at V and 0 bases at J, with 17 bases in the middle. Germline CDR1 is SGHTA and CDR2 is FQGNSA. The length of the CDR3 is 18 residues. The CDR3 bases are TGTGCCAGCAGCTTAGGCCAGGGGAGCATCACTAGCACAGATACGCAGTATTTT. Amino acid sequence: CASSLGQGSITSTDTQYF.

This clonotype turned up a few times. Here the CDR3 DNA reads TGCGCCAGCAGCGTGGGGACAGACCAACACTACGAGCAGTACTTC. This translates into CASSVGTDQHYEQYF. The genes are TRBV5-1 and TRBJ2-7; TRBD1 agrees at 7 bases. Trimming cost V 4 bases and J 3 bases; bases outside gene matches: 10. CDR3 length: 15 amino acids. Germline V gives CDR1 SGHRS, CDR2 YFSETQ.

The chain has TRBV7-9 and TRBJ2-7, with TRBD2 matching over 10 bases. This CDR3 has 15 residues. Germline loops: CDR1 SEHNR, CDR2 FQNEAQ (reference sequence). With V trimmed by 5 bases and J by 6 bases, 10 bases remained unmatched. The CDR3 reads CASSLGSGRPGEQYF. CDR3 sequence (DNA): TGTGCCAGCAGCCTAGGTAGCGGGAGGCCGGGCGAGCAGTACTTC.

The sample holds a few counts of this clonotype. The V and J genes are TRBV7-9 and TRBJ2-7; D gene ambiguous. Germline V gives CDR1 SEHNR, CDR2 FQNEAQ (reference sequence). This CDR3 is built from 14 residues. V dropped 5 bases and J dropped 4 bases, with 15 bases sitting between them. CDR3 nucleotide sequence: TGTGCCAGCAGCCATCGAAGGGTTGGGTACGAGCAGTACTTC. The encoded protein is CASSHRRVGYEQYF.